One and the same sample provided the 21 T cell receptor beta chains below, sequenced in a study of cytomegalovirus exposure and HLA in healthy donors (dated 2017 in TCRdb). Libraries came from the immunoSEQ multiplex PCR assay. The multiplex PCR relied on a mix of 60 forward primers for TCR Vbeta segments and 13 reverse primers for TCR Jbeta segments. TCRdb re-hosts the immuneACCESS table, in-frame sequences only. Its copies lack some clones; in the studies checked, an unresolved V gene accounts for under half of them, and the cause for the rest is not known. The sample table shows some 170,000 clones, and 70% to 80% are seen once. About 2.9% of the sample goes to the ten largest clones. Sequences were obtained from PBMCs. These receptor sequences come from a male donor in good health and CMV-seronegative.

V gene TRBV28 combines with J gene TRBJ2-3; 8 bases map to TRBD2. Germline V lookup: CDR1 MDHEN, CDR2 SYDVKM. With V trimmed by 2 bases and J by 4 bases, 8 bases remained unmatched. The CDR3 consists of 16 residues. The CDR3 DNA follows: TGTGCCAGCAGTTTAACAGCGGGGGAGCTCGCAGATACGCAGTATTTT. This sequence encodes CASSLTAGELADTQYF.

The rearrangement uses TRBV4-1 and TRBJ2-3; unclear D gene. Germline-derived CDR1 and CDR2 are MGHRA and YSYEKL. V lost 0 bases, J lost 0 bases, and 10 bases lay in between. The CDR3 covers 16 residues. The CDR3 here is CASSQDWRGSTDTQYF. The DNA for the CDR3 is TGCGCCAGCAGCCAAGATTGGCGCGGAAGCACAGATACGCAGTATTTT.

Note on this clone: Other DNA variants within this sample encode the same CDR3. This chain connects TRBV30 to TRBJ2-3; D call uncertain. There are 12 residues in the CDR3. The V gene's germline CDR1 is GTSNPN and CDR2 SVGIG (reference sequence). The V end lost 2 bases, the J end lost 0 bases, and 3 bases lay between the germline ends. The CDR3 protein is CAWSPSTDTQYF. Here the CDR3 DNA reads TGTGCCTGGAGTCCGAGCACAGATACGCAGTATTTT. Combining the CDR3 with reference TRBV30 and TRBJ2-3 gives the whole variable domain SQTIHQWPATLVQPVGSPLSLECTVEGTSNPNLYWYRQAAGRGLQLLFYSVGIGQISSEVPQNLSASRPQDRQFILSSKKLLLSDSGFYLCAWSPSTDTQYFGPGTRLTVL.

The V gene is TRBV14, the J gene TRBJ1-1; possible D gene TRBD1, 5 bases. The CDR3 runs to 12 residues. The germline V gene encodes CDR1 SGHDN and CDR2 FVKESK. V was cut by 2 bases and J by 7 bases, with 8 bases left in between. In DNA, the CDR3 is TGTGCCAGCAGCCAAAACAGGTTTGAAGCTTTCTTT. It codes for CASSQNRFEAFF.

The chain uses TRBV6-6 and TRBJ1-1, with 8 nucleotides matching TRBD1. Trimming took 2 bases from V and 7 from J; bases not matched to a gene: 3. Germline CDR1 MNHNY, CDR2 SVGAGI (reference sequence). The CDR3 has 13 residues. For the CDR3, the DNA is TGTGCCAGCAGTTACCAGGGGGCTGGTGAAGCTTTCTTT. Its protein is CASSYQGAGEAFF.

This chain connects TRBV6-6 to TRBJ2-5, with TRBD2 as a possible D gene (5 bases). Trimming removed 10 bases at V and 11 bases at J, with 23 bases between. Germline CDR1 reads MNHNY; CDR2 reads SVGAGI (reference sequence). This CDR3 is 13 amino acids long. CDR3: CAISPDLPGEQYF. The CDR3 nucleotides read TGTGCCATCTCCCCGGACTTACCTGGTGAGCAGTACTTC.

The chain carries TRBV28 and TRBJ2-1; 8 nucleotides align to TRBD2. CDR1 and CDR2 (germline): MDHEN, SYDVKM. V was pared by 5 bases and J by 12 bases, with 18 bases of the junction left unmatched. CDR3 length: 16 amino acids. The CDR3 DNA reads as TGTGCCAGCAGTAGAGGGGTCGGGACTAGGAAGGCTGGGCAGTTCTTC. Its protein product is CASSRGVGTRKAGQFF.

This clone was counted a single time. This sequence joins TRBV13 and TRBJ2-2; tentatively, D is TRBD2 (7 bases). The CDR3 sequence is 15 residues long. Trimming pared 4 bases from V and 2 bases from J, leaving 11 bases between. CDR1 is PRHDT, CDR2 FYEKMQ, per germline (reference sequence). The CDR3 nucleotides read TGTGCCAGCAGCTGGAGGGGGGGAAACACCGGGGAGCTGTTTTTT. It yields the protein CASSWRGGNTGELFF.

The V gene is TRBV9, the J gene TRBJ2-1, with a possible D match to TRBD2 (7 bases). The germline V gene encodes CDR1 SGDLS and CDR2 YYNGEE. The length of the CDR3 is 17 residues. V was shortened by 2 bases and J by 9 bases, with 24 bases between the two germline ends. CDR3: CASSVPQGGGGSSEQFF. The CDR3 coding sequence is TGTGCCAGCAGCGTGCCCCAAGGGGGGGGAGGGTCGAGTGAGCAGTTCTTC.

The chain combines TRBV6-1 with TRBJ2-1, with 10 bases fitting TRBD2. With 1 base clipped from V and 7 bases from J, the junction kept 13 bases outside the gene matches. This CDR3 comprises 18 residues. Per germline, CDR1 MNHNS and CDR2 SASEGT. CDR3 sequence reads: CASSEGEASGSIRNEQFF. CDR3 nucleotide sequence: TGTGCCAGCAGTGAAGGAGAGGCTAGCGGGAGTATTAGGAATGAGCAGTTCTTC.

This clone was seen a handful of times. This CDR3 reads CASSTSGQGGNQPQHF. DNA of the CDR3: TGTGCCAGTAGTACAAGCGGACAGGGGGGTAATCAGCCCCAGCATTTT. This chain uses TRBV19 with TRBJ1-5, with 10 positions matching TRBD1. The germline V gene has CDR1 LNHDA and CDR2 SQIVND (reference sequence). CDR3 length: 16 amino acids. J lost 4 bases, V lost 4 bases, and 7 bases had no gene match.

This clone was detected only a few times. J is TRBJ2-3 and V is TRBV29-1; TRBD2 matches at 14 bases. CDR3 length equals 16 residues. After removal of 0 bases from V and 5 bases from J, the junction contained 4 bases not matched to a gene. Germline CDR1 and CDR2: SQVTM and ANQGSEA. This CDR3 is CSVEDPGLAGEDTQYF. The CDR3 DNA reads as TGCAGCGTTGAAGACCCGGGACTAGCGGGAGAAGATACGCAGTATTTT.

In this sample, this clone turned up a few times. An end of the junction differs from the germline gene, which may be a read error. The rearrangement links TRBV4-1 to TRBJ1-5; D is perhaps TRBD1 (5 bases). CDR1 is MGHRA and CDR2 is YSYEKL in the germline V gene. The CDR3 has 12 amino acids. CDR3 coding DNA: TGCGCCAGCAGCCAAGATCCCGCCGAGACAGACTTT. Protein: CASSQDPAETDF.

This clone has more than one count but fewer than ten. The chain couples TRBV6-1 to TRBJ2-3; D remains unclear. V was trimmed by 10 bases and J by 1 base, leaving 18 bases between them. Germline V lookup: CDR1 MNHNS, CDR2 SASEGT. The CDR3 spans 15 residues. CDR3 nucleotides: TGTGCCACCACTCTCCTTCATCCCGGCACAGATACGCAGTATTTT. Translating it yields CATTLLHPGTDTQYF.

The chain has TRBV5-1 and TRBJ1-4; TRBD1 agrees at 9 bases. The CDR3 sequence is 14 residues long. Germline V lookup: CDR1 SGHRS, CDR2 YFSETQ. The ends lost 7 bases at V and 5 bases at J; junction bases unmatched: 6. CDR3 sequence reads: CASSFGTGNEKLFF. CDR3 coding DNA: TGCGCCAGCTCGTTCGGGACAGGGAATGAAAAACTGTTTTTT.

In the case of this clone: A junction end diverges from the germline sequence, so it may reflect a read error. This rearrangement joins TRBV15 to TRBJ1-1; no clear D gene. In germline, CDR1 is LNHNV, CDR2 YYDKDF (reference sequence). The CDR3 totals 14 residues. Written as DNA, the CDR3 is TGTGCCGCCAGTTTCCGCAGGATGAACACTGAAGCTTTCTTT. Translated, it gives CAASFRRMNTEAFF. Using reference TRBV15 and TRBJ1-1 for the parts outside the CDR3, the full variable domain is DAMVIQNPRYQVTQFGKPVTLSCSQTLNHNVMYWYQQKSSQAPKLLFHYYDKDFNNEADTPDNFQSRRPNTSFCFLDIRSPGLGDTAMYLCAASFRRMNTEAFFGQGTRLTVV.

In its sample, this clone was seen once. The chain recombines TRBV11-2 with TRBJ2-2; TRBD1 might be the D (6 bases). This CDR3 spans 14 amino acids. Germline V gene data show CDR1 as SGHAT and CDR2 as FQNNGV. The V gene lost 6 bases and the J gene lost 0 bases, with 8 bases spanning the gap. CDR3 sequence (DNA): TGTGCCAGCAGACGGACAGCGAACACCGGGGAGCTGTTTTTT. It translates to CASRRTANTGELFF.

This clone was seen repeatedly, ten times or more. This chain links TRBV6-1 with TRBJ2-5; 8 bases fit TRBD1. The CDR3 has 14 residues. V shed 7 bases and J 2 bases; nucleotides not matched to a gene: 6. From germline, CDR1 is MNHNS and CDR2 SASEGT. CDR3 DNA sequence: TGTGCCAGCATCCATGGACAGGGTCAAGAGACCCAGTACTTC. Protein: CASIHGQGQETQYF.

This chain connects TRBV7-9 to TRBJ1-5; weak D call: TRBD1 (5 bases). Germline V gene sequence: CDR1 SEHNR, CDR2 FQNEAQ (reference sequence). Trimming cost V 2 bases and J 4 bases, with 9 bases left between them. There are 14 residues in the CDR3. This CDR3 reads CASSLKGQNQPQHF. Here the CDR3 DNA reads TGTGCCAGCAGCTTAAAGGGGCAAAATCAGCCCCAGCATTTT.

CDR3 sequence: CASSFSSNQPQHF. In nucleotides, the CDR3 is TGTGCCAGCAGCTTCTCGAGCAATCAGCCCCAGCATTTT. V usage is TRBV7-2 and J usage is TRBJ1-5; D remains ambiguous. Germline CDR1 is SGHTA and CDR2 is FQGNSA. V was shortened by 3 bases and J by 1 base, with 4 bases between the two germline ends. This CDR3 region has 13 residues.

V gene TRBV5-1 combines with J gene TRBJ1-6; weak D call: TRBD1 (6 bases). The ends were cut back, 4 bases at V and 10 bases at J, with 18 bases in the middle. In germline, CDR1 is SGHRS, CDR2 YFSETQ. The CDR3 covers 15 residues. The CDR3 reads CASSSEGGTGSPLHF. The CDR3 DNA reads as TGCGCCAGCAGCAGCGAAGGGGGAACGGGATCACCCCTCCACTTT.